This T cell receptor beta chain was recorded in a study of T cells in Graves' hyperthyroidism and ophthalmopathy. Amplified TCR beta CDR3 regions derived from RNA transcripts. The HTBI primer set was used in a first-round RT-PCR of the TCR CDR3. Each CDR3 protein is one row after TCRdb ran MiXCR on the multiplex PCR reads. This table holds around 210,000 distinct CDR3 sequences, roughly a sixth found once. Per the germline V gene, CDR1 is DFQATT and CDR2 is SNEGSKA (reference sequence). V lost 1 base and J 1 base, leaving 14 bases between the germline ends. The CDR3 covers 15 residues. Together with thyroid ultrasound, orbital computed tomography, serum thyroxine and TRAb, clinical symptoms were used for diagnoses.

The sequenced sample consisted of blood. The TCR sequence derives from a woman in her forties or fifties with Graves' hyperthyroidism. This chain joins TRBV20-1 and TRBJ2-7; D is ambiguous. The CDR3 bases are TGCAGTGCTAGAGCGAGACCGGGCTCTTCCTACGAGCAGTACTTC. It yields the protein CSARARPGSSYEQYF.